The 20 T cell receptor beta chains listed next were all sequenced from one sample in a study of T cell changes during pregnancy in multiple sclerosis. Using immunoSEQ multiplex PCR, the repertoire was profiled, and TCRdb retains in-frame clones only, with some absent. Of 99,000 or so clones listed, roughly 92% are singletons. The source material was peripheral blood, sampled after pregnancy. The receptors come from a female donor with multiple sclerosis, enrolled in a pregnancy study.

The rearrangement links TRBV7-7 to TRBJ2-2; 8 nucleotides agree with TRBD2. Germline CDR1 reads SSHAT; CDR2 reads FNYEAQ (reference sequence). The CDR3 contains 19 residues. Germline trimming cut 4 bases from V and 6 bases from J; bases unmatched to any gene: 19. The CDR3 here is CASSSFPRGGRGEAGELFF. In DNA form, the CDR3 reads TGTGCCAGCAGCTCCTTCCCTCGCGGGGGGAGGGGGGAAGCCGGGGAGCTGTTTTTT.

V gene TRBV5-8 combines with J gene TRBJ1-4; D is unclear. The CDR3 is 15 residues long. Trimming removed 2 bases at V and 7 bases at J, with 15 bases between. In germline, CDR1 is SGHTS, CDR2 YDEGEE. CDR3 loop: CASSFGLSGGEKLFF. CDR3 bases: TGTGCCAGCAGCTTTGGGTTATCCGGCGGTGAAAAACTGTTTTTT.

The J gene is TRBJ1-2, the V gene TRBV6-1; 10 positions agree with TRBD1. Germline V gene data show CDR1 as MNHNS and CDR2 as SASEGT. The V and J ends lost 4 bases and 4 bases, in that order; junction bases with no gene match: 6. This CDR3 contains 15 residues. CDR3 in amino acids: CASSGRDRGSYGYTF. CDR3 sequence (DNA): TGTGCCAGCAGTGGGCGGGACAGGGGATCCTATGGCTACACCTTC.

The chain combines TRBV6-1 with TRBJ1-4, with TRBD1 matching over 11 bases. The CDR3 contains 15 residues. V lost 6 bases to trimming and J lost 8 bases; unmatched junction nucleotides: 8. The V gene's germline CDR1 is MNHNS and CDR2 SASEGT. The CDR3 region is CASRSSGTGGEKLFF. CDR3 bases: TGTGCCAGCAGAAGTTCCGGGACAGGGGGGGAAAAACTGTTTTTT.

The rearrangement links TRBV7-9 to TRBJ2-3; 8 nucleotides agree with TRBD2. Looked up from germline, CDR1 is SEHNR and CDR2 is FQNEAQ (reference sequence). The CDR3 runs 18 residues. Germline trimming cut 5 bases from V and 4 bases from J; bases unmatched to any gene: 17. CDR3 sequence: CASSTPFLSGGPADTQYF. DNA for the CDR3: TGTGCCAGCAGCACCCCTTTTTTGTCGGGAGGGCCTGCAGATACGCAGTATTTT.

This chain links TRBV27 with TRBJ2-7; TRBD2 matches at 8 bases. The CDR3 sequence is 15 residues long. CDR1 is MNHEY, CDR2 SMNVEV, per germline (reference sequence). With V trimmed by 5 bases and J by 4 bases, 10 bases remained unmatched. As DNA, the CDR3 is TGTGCCAGCAGTCTCACCGGCGGGACTAGATACGAGCAGTACTTC. It specifies CASSLTGGTRYEQYF.

This rearrangement joins TRBV5-8 to TRBJ2-6; no clear D. Deletions cut 4 bases from V and 6 bases from J, with 8 bases between. From germline, CDR1 is SGHTS and CDR2 YDEGEE. This CDR3 comprises 13 residues. CDR3 DNA sequence: TGTGCCAGCAGCCCGAGCGTGGCCAACGTCCTGACTTTC. Its protein is CASSPSVANVLTF.

This clone has a single count. The J gene is TRBJ2-5, the V gene TRBV5-1, with a weak D call TRBD1 (5 bases). Germline assignment: CDR1 SGHRS and CDR2 YFSETQ. Trimming pared 0 bases from V and 0 bases from J, leaving 12 bases between. This CDR3 has 16 residues. CDR3 DNA: TGCGCCAGCAGCTTGGCCAGGCTGGGGCACCAAGAGACCCAGTACTTC. Amino acids: CASSLARLGHQETQYF.

The rearrangement joins TRBV7-9 to TRBJ2-1; the D gene is possibly TRBD2 (6 bases). The germline CDR1 and CDR2 sequences are SEHNR and FQNEAQ (reference sequence). CDR3 length equals 15 residues. The V end lost 6 bases, the J end lost 0 bases, and 12 bases lay between the germline ends. The CDR3 coding sequence is TGTGCCAGCAGATCTAGCGCGAGCTCCTACAATGAGCAGTTCTTC. Protein product: CASRSSASSYNEQFF.

The rearrangement links TRBV7-8 to TRBJ2-7; perhaps TRBD1 as D (6 bases). CDR1 is SGHVS and CDR2 is FQNEAQ in the germline V gene. This CDR3 region has 14 residues. Trimming pared 1 base from V and 3 bases from J, leaving 10 bases between. As DNA, the CDR3 is TGTGCCAGCAGCTTAGACAGGACAGACTACGAGCAGTACTTC. Residues: CASSLDRTDYEQYF. Based on the CDR3 plus reference TRBV7-8 and TRBJ2-7, the full variable domain is GAGVSQSPRYKVAKRGQDVALRCDPISGHVSLFWYQQALGQGPEFLTYFQNEAQLDKSGLPSDRFFAERPEGSVSTLKIQRTQQEDSAVYLCASSLDRTDYEQYFGPGTRLTVT.

The chain uses TRBV4-1 and TRBJ1-2, with TRBD1 matching over 7 bases. Germline V gives CDR1 MGHRA, CDR2 YSYEKL. Unmatched junction bases numbered 17, after V lost 1 base and J lost 0 bases. The CDR3 sequence is 20 residues long. This chain's CDR3 is CASSQAPDRVWTFSNYGYTF. In nucleotides, the CDR3 is TGCGCCAGCAGCCAAGCACCAGACAGGGTCTGGACGTTCTCTAACTATGGCTACACCTTC.

The chain joins TRBV18 to TRBJ1-1; 7 bases fit TRBD1. Losses at the gene ends were 6 bases for V and 8 bases for J; bases not matched to a gene: 9. Germline values: CDR1 KGHSH, CDR2 LQKENI. The length of the CDR3 is 13 residues. The CDR3 reads CASSRDRAGEAFF. In nucleotides, the CDR3 is TGTGCCAGCTCGCGCGACAGGGCTGGGGAAGCTTTCTTT.

This chain joins TRBV15 and TRBJ1-2, with TRBD1 identical over 8 bases. V lost 5 bases and J lost 4; bases outside the gene matches: 9. The CDR3 is 15 amino acids. Germline CDR1 reads LNHNV; CDR2 reads YYDKDF (reference sequence). The CDR3 bases are TGTGCCACCAGCCTACAGGGGGTGCCCCCCTATGGCTACACCTTC. Its translation is CATSLQGVPPYGYTF.

The chain is built from TRBV15 and TRBJ2-7; 8 positions agree with TRBD1. This CDR3 is 13 amino acids long. Trimming took 3 bases from V and 8 from J; bases not matched to a gene: 6. The germline V gene encodes CDR1 LNHNV and CDR2 YYDKDF (reference sequence). The CDR3 region is CATSRDRVQQQYF. The CDR3 coding sequence is TGTGCCACCAGCAGGGACAGGGTGCAGCAGCAGTACTTC.

The rearrangement joins TRBV27 to TRBJ1-3; a possible D gene is TRBD1 (5 bases). Trimming removed 7 bases at V and 3 bases at J, with 16 bases between. The CDR3 loop spans 15 amino acids. The germline gives CDR1 MNHEY, CDR2 SMNVEV (reference sequence). The CDR3: CASKDSMGGGNTIYF. The CDR3 DNA is TGTGCCAGCAAGGATTCTATGGGGGGTGGAAACACCATATATTTT.

As to this clone: A read error may account for a junction end that differs from germline. The chain links TRBV6-1 to TRBJ1-2; no definite D call. CDR3 length: 11 amino acids. Germline lookup yields CDR1 MNHNS and CDR2 SASEGT. The CDR3 nucleotides read TGTGCCAGCAGTGAAGGGGGAGAAGGAGGCTTC. It specifies CASSEGGEGGF.

V usage is TRBV4-2 and J usage is TRBJ2-5; D is ambiguous. V lost 1 base, J lost 4 bases, and 4 bases lay in between. CDR1 is LGHNA, CDR2 YNFKEQ, per germline. The CDR3 has 12 amino acids. CDR3 amino acids: CASSQAGETQYF. The CDR3 coding sequence is TGTGCCAGCAGCCAAGCGGGAGAGACCCAGTACTTC.

The chain carries TRBV6-4 and TRBJ2-1, with 11 bases aligning to TRBD2. Germline-derived CDR1 and CDR2 are MRHNA and SNTAGT. The V and J ends lost 4 bases and 8 bases, in that order; junction bases with no gene match: 7. The CDR3 consists of 15 residues. The CDR3 spells CASSGIAGGPDEQFF. In DNA, the CDR3 is TGTGCCAGCAGTGGAATAGCGGGAGGGCCGGATGAGCAGTTCTTC.

This chain uses TRBV14 with TRBJ2-3; D is unclear. V dropped 1 base and J dropped 0 bases, with 8 bases sitting between them. CDR1 is SGHDN and CDR2 is FVKESK in the germline V gene. There are 15 residues in the CDR3. The chain's CDR3 is CASSQGAASTDTQYF. The CDR3 DNA reads as TGTGCCAGCAGCCAAGGCGCTGCTAGCACAGATACGCAGTATTTT.

J is TRBJ2-3 and V is TRBV11-2; 9 positions agree with TRBD2. With 1 base clipped from V and 6 bases from J, the junction kept 5 bases outside the gene matches. CDR3 length equals 15 residues. CDR1 SGHAT and CDR2 FQNNGV come from the germline V gene. The CDR3 reads CASSLGGLAPDTQYF. The CDR3 DNA is TGTGCCAGCAGCTTAGGGGGACTAGCCCCGGATACGCAGTATTTT.